These 31 T cell receptor beta chains were all obtained from the same sample, sequenced in a study of T cell responses to AZD1222 COVID-19 vaccine. Generated by immunoSEQ multiplex PCR, the TCRdb table keeps only in-frame clones and is missing some. The data hold more than 75,000 clones, with roughly nine tenths observed a single time. This sample comprised peripheral blood, obtained on day 0 of AZD1222 vaccination. These TCRs come from an adult in good health.

The rearrangement joins TRBV18 to TRBJ1-6, with 8 positions matching TRBD1. CDR1 is KGHSH and CDR2 is LQKENI in the germline V gene. The CDR3 loop spans 14 amino acids. The V and J ends lost 6 bases and 7 bases, in that order; junction bases with no gene match: 5. CDR3 region: CASSRTGYNSPLHF. DNA for the CDR3: TGTGCCAGCTCTCGGACAGGGTACAATTCACCCCTCCACTTT.

As DNA, the CDR3 is TGTGCCTGGAGTCGGACAGGAGGCACCGGGGAGCTGTTTTTT. Translation gives CAWSRTGGTGELFF. The J gene is TRBJ2-2, the V gene TRBV30; 7 bases are shared with TRBD1. The CDR3 contains 14 residues. With 2 bases clipped from V and 4 bases from J, the junction kept 4 bases outside the gene matches. CDR1 and CDR2 from the germline V gene are GTSNPN and SVGIG (reference sequence).

This chain links TRBV5-1 with TRBJ2-7; 8 bases align to TRBD1. CDR3 length: 15 residues. CDR1 SGHRS and CDR2 YFSETQ come from the germline V gene. With V trimmed by 4 bases and J by 5 bases, 11 bases remained unmatched. This chain's CDR3 is CASSPTRTGTHEQYF. CDR3 in DNA: TGCGCCAGCAGCCCCACACGGACAGGGACCCACGAGCAGTACTTC.

The rearrangement links TRBV6-5 to TRBJ1-6; D gene ambiguous. Germline loops: CDR1 MNHEY, CDR2 SVGAGI. This CDR3 comprises 15 residues. V lost 6 bases and J lost 6, with 15 bases in between. CDR3 coding DNA: TGTGCCAGCAGGGGAGTTGTGGGCTCTAATTCACCCCTCCACTTT. Its translation: CASRGVVGSNSPLHF.

V gene TRBV12-3 or TRBV12-4 combines with J gene TRBJ1-2, with a possible D match to TRBD1 (5 bases). V lost 1 base to trimming and J lost 8 bases, with 11 bases between them. The CDR3 spans 13 residues. The CDR3 region is CASSLEQGAGYTF. The CDR3 bases are TGTGCCAGCAGTTTAGAACAAGGGGCCGGCTACACCTTC.

The J gene is TRBJ1-6, the V gene TRBV4-3; 8 bases fit TRBD1. With V trimmed by 3 bases and J by 7 bases, 8 bases remained unmatched. Germline lookup yields CDR1 LGHNA and CDR2 YSLEER. The CDR3 has 16 residues. The CDR3 here is CASSHPRAGGNSPLHF. For the CDR3, the DNA is TGCGCCAGCAGCCACCCCAGGGCAGGGGGCAATTCACCCCTCCACTTT.

The genes are TRBV12-3 or TRBV12-4 and TRBJ2-5, with D unresolved. Trimming cost V 1 base and J 4 bases, with 7 bases left between them. This CDR3 comprises 13 residues. The CDR3 nucleotides read TGTGCCAGCAGTTTAGAGTCCGGAGAGACCCAGTACTTC. The encoded protein is CASSLESGETQYF.

The chain employs TRBV5-5 and TRBJ1-6; 10 bases fit TRBD1. Germline loops: CDR1 SGHKS, CDR2 YYEKEE (reference sequence). With 4 bases clipped from V and 4 bases from J, the junction kept 5 bases outside the gene matches. This CDR3 is 16 amino acids long. CDR3 sequence: CASSKEDRGYNSPLHF. The CDR3 DNA reads TGTGCCAGCAGCAAAGAGGACAGGGGGTATAATTCACCCCTCCACTTT.

This chain links TRBV5-1 with TRBJ2-3, with D possibly being TRBD2 (5 bases). Germline CDR1 and CDR2: SGHRS and YFSETQ. V lost 4 bases, J lost 2 bases, and 11 bases lay in between. The CDR3 runs 14 residues. The CDR3 spells CASSTREITDTQYF. The CDR3 DNA is TGCGCCAGCAGCACAAGGGAGATCACAGATACGCAGTATTTT.

The chain links TRBV3-1 (or the pseudogene TRBV3-2) to TRBJ2-7; a weak D match, TRBD1 (5 bases). The V and J ends lost 1 base and 2 bases respectively, with 12 bases between them. Germline assignment: CDR1 LGHDT and CDR2 YNNKEL (reference sequence). This CDR3 has 15 residues. The chain's CDR3 is CASSQGVGAPYEQYF. CDR3 DNA sequence: TGTGCCAGCAGCCAAGGTGTAGGGGCCCCCTACGAGCAGTACTTC.

This chain uses TRBV5-1 with TRBJ1-1; 10 nucleotides match TRBD1. The V gene's germline CDR1 is SGHRS and CDR2 YFSETQ. J lost 0 bases, V lost 3 bases, and 5 bases had no gene match. The CDR3 runs 16 residues. The chain's CDR3 is CASSSRDRGMNTEAFF. CDR3 nucleotides: TGCGCCAGCAGCTCCCGGGACAGGGGAATGAACACTGAAGCTTTCTTT. Variable domain in full (rest from reference TRBV5-1 and TRBJ1-1): KAGVTQTPRYLIKTRGQQVTLSCSPISGHRSVSWYQQTPGQGLQFLFEYFSETQRNKGNFPGRFSGRQFSNSRSEMNVSTLELGDSALYLCASSSRDRGMNTEAFFGQGTRLTVV.

The chain uses TRBV3-1 (or the pseudogene TRBV3-2) and TRBJ1-1; TRBD1 is a possible D gene (5 bases). Per germline, CDR1 LGHDT and CDR2 YNNKEL (reference sequence). Trimming removed 5 bases from V and 5 bases from J, with 15 bases in between. The CDR3 sequence is 14 residues long. The CDR3 is CASSEWGVDTEAFF. The CDR3 DNA is TGTGCCAGCAGCGAGTGGGGGGTGGATACTGAAGCTTTCTTT.

V usage is TRBV7-9 and J usage is TRBJ2-3; D not resolved. The CDR3 has 14 residues. Germline V gene lookup returns CDR1 SEHNR and CDR2 FQNEAQ (reference sequence). V lost 3 bases and J lost 2, with 9 bases in between. DNA for the CDR3: TGTGCCAGCAGCTTTACCCAAAACACAGATACGCAGTATTTT. As protein: CASSFTQNTDTQYF.

The V gene is TRBV5-1, the J gene TRBJ1-4; TRBD1 matches 9 bases. After removal of 0 bases from V and 6 bases from J, the junction contained 3 bases not matched to a gene. The germline V gene encodes CDR1 SGHRS and CDR2 YFSETQ. The CDR3 consists of 15 residues. CDR3 sequence (DNA): TGCGCCAGCAGCTTGGATGGGACAGGGCATGAAAAACTGTTTTTT. Encoded protein: CASSLDGTGHEKLFF. The whole variable domain, filled in from reference TRBV5-1 and TRBJ1-4, reads KAGVTQTPRYLIKTRGQQVTLSCSPISGHRSVSWYQQTPGQGLQFLFEYFSETQRNKGNFPGRFSGRQFSNSRSEMNVSTLELGDSALYLCASSLDGTGHEKLFFGSGTQLSVL.

V usage is TRBV7-2 and J usage is TRBJ2-7; no definite D call. The V end was cut by 1 base, the J end by 0 bases, with 10 bases between. Germline assignment: CDR1 SGHTA and CDR2 FQGNSA. This CDR3 comprises 15 residues. DNA of the CDR3: TGTGCCAGCAGCTTAGAAGTTTGGAGCTCCTACGAGCAGTACTTC. Protein sequence: CASSLEVWSSYEQYF. Drawing the rest from reference TRBV7-2 and TRBJ2-7, the complete variable domain is GAGVSQSPSNKVTEKGKDVELRCDPISGHTALYWYRQSLGQGLEFLIYFQGNSAPDKSGLPSDRFSAERTGGSVSTLTIQRTQQEDSAVYLCASSLEVWSSYEQYFGPGTRLTVT.

This chain links TRBV30 with TRBJ1-1; possibly TRBD1 for D (5 bases). Germline CDR1 reads GTSNPN; CDR2 reads SVGIG (reference sequence). This CDR3 spans 12 amino acids. Trimming removed 0 bases at V and 10 bases at J, with 12 bases between. In DNA, the CDR3 is TGTGCCTGGAGTGTACCGAGGGGCGTAGCTTTCTTT. Protein product: CAWSVPRGVAFF.

V and J are TRBV24-1 and TRBJ1-2; maybe TRBD1 (6 bases). V was trimmed by 3 bases and J by 8 bases, leaving 18 bases between them. Germline-derived CDR1 and CDR2 are KGHDR and SFDVKD. This CDR3 has 15 residues. CDR3 amino acids: CATSDPRTVMGGYTF. The CDR3 DNA is TGTGCCACCAGTGATCCAAGGACAGTCATGGGCGGCTACACCTTC.

This chain uses TRBV6-8 with TRBJ1-2, with D possibly being TRBD1 (5 bases). Trimming stripped 1 base from V and 0 bases from J, with 9 bases between. The CDR3 extends over 15 amino acids. Looked up from germline, CDR1 is MNHGY and CDR2 is SAAAGT. In nucleotides, the CDR3 is TGTGCCAGCAGTTACTGGGGGGAGTCTAACTATGGCTACACCTTC. Translation: CASSYWGESNYGYTF.

This chain uses TRBV15 with TRBJ2-6; D gene ambiguous. CDR3 length equals 15 residues. CDR1 and CDR2 (germline): LNHNV, YYDKDF (reference sequence). The V gene lost 1 base and the J gene lost 0 bases, with 4 bases spanning the gap. The CDR3 region is CATSRGSSGANVLTF. CDR3 nucleotide sequence: TGTGCCACCAGCAGAGGGAGCTCTGGGGCCAACGTCCTGACTTTC.

This rearrangement joins TRBV6-6 to TRBJ2-1, with unresolved D. The CDR3 is made up of 11 amino acids. Germline CDR1 is MNHNY and CDR2 is SVGAGI (reference sequence). Trimming took 6 bases from V and 6 from J, leaving 6 bases between them. CDR3 nucleotides: TGTGCCAGCAGAAACGCCAATGAGCAGTTCTTC. It encodes CASRNANEQFF.

This chain connects TRBV29-1 to TRBJ2-7, with D possibly matching TRBD1 (5 bases). The CDR3 runs 11 residues. V dropped 7 bases and J dropped 5 bases, with 12 bases sitting between them. Germline V CDR1 and CDR2: SQVTM, ANQGSEA. The CDR3 nucleotides are TGCAGCGCTGGGGCAGGGCACGAGCAGTACTTC. It yields the protein CSAGAGHEQYF.

The J gene is TRBJ2-7, the V gene TRBV2; D not certain. CDR1 and CDR2 (germline): SNHLY, FYNNEI. Trimming left V 4 bases short and J 5 bases short, with 15 bases between. The CDR3 is 14 residues long. CDR3 nucleotides: TGTGCCAGCAGTGCCTACGAGAAGTCCCACGAGCAGTACTTC. It encodes CASSAYEKSHEQYF.

The chain has TRBV28 and TRBJ1-5; D not certain. Trimming took off 5 bases at V and 4 bases at J, with 6 bases between the two ends. Germline V gene lookup returns CDR1 MDHEN and CDR2 SYDVKM. The CDR3 contains 12 residues. CDR3 sequence reads: CASSNANQPQHF. The CDR3 bases are TGTGCCAGCAGTAATGCGAATCAGCCCCAGCATTTT.

This chain uses TRBV3-1 (or the pseudogene TRBV3-2) with TRBJ2-7; 9 nucleotides line up with TRBD1. The junction had 7 bases not matched to a gene; V was cut back by 4 bases and J by 3 bases. This CDR3 region has 15 residues. The germline V gene has CDR1 LGHDT and CDR2 YNNKEL (reference sequence). For the CDR3, the DNA is TGTGCCAGCAGCCGAGGACAGGGGTCGGTCTACGAGCAGTACTTC. Translation gives CASSRGQGSVYEQYF.

The chain recombines TRBV7-2 with TRBJ1-5; D perhaps matches TRBD1 (5 bases). Germline lookup yields CDR1 SGHTA and CDR2 FQGNSA. V was cut by 3 bases and J by 7 bases, with 7 bases left in between. The CDR3 extends over 12 amino acids. Written as DNA, the CDR3 is TGTGCCAGCAGCTTCGGGGCGCAGCCCCAGCATTTT. This translates into CASSFGAQPQHF.

V and J are TRBV4-1 and TRBJ2-7, with a tentative D call TRBD1 (6 bases). Trimming removed 5 bases at V and 0 bases at J, with 14 bases between. This CDR3 contains 15 residues. Germline loops: CDR1 MGHRA, CDR2 YSYEKL. The CDR3 spells CASSGTTRSSYEQYF. The CDR3 DNA sequence: TGCGCCAGCAGCGGGACAACAAGAAGCTCCTACGAGCAGTACTTC.

This chain uses TRBV9 with TRBJ2-3; D perhaps matches TRBD1 (6 bases). The CDR3 is 16 amino acids. The V end lost 4 bases, the J end lost 6 bases, and 21 bases lay between the germline ends. The germline CDR1 and CDR2 sequences are SGDLS and YYNGEE. Here the CDR3 reads CASSSTQGNGLDTQYF. As DNA, the CDR3 is TGTGCCAGCAGCAGTACACAGGGAAATGGGTTGGATACGCAGTATTTT.

The chain employs TRBV11-3 and TRBJ1-1; 12 bases map to TRBD1. The CDR3 length is 14 residues. V shed 4 bases and J 4 bases; nucleotides not matched to a gene: 1. The germline V gene encodes CDR1 SGHNT and CDR2 YENEEA. The CDR3 sequence is CASSSGQGATEAFF. The CDR3 bases are TGTGCCAGCAGCTCGGGACAGGGGGCCACTGAAGCTTTCTTT.

The chain has TRBV6-6 and TRBJ1-1; 8 bases map to TRBD1. Germline CDR1 is MNHNY and CDR2 is SVGAGI (reference sequence). The junction had 4 bases not matched to a gene; V was cut back by 1 base and J by 6 bases. CDR3 length: 14 residues. For the CDR3, the DNA is TGTGCCAGCAGTTACTATGGACAGGGAGCTGAAGCTTTCTTT. Translated, it gives CASSYYGQGAEAFF.

This clone was found once. J is TRBJ2-3 and V is TRBV27, with D possibly TRBD1 on 6 matching bases. The length of the CDR3 is 16 residues. V shed 3 bases and J shed 4 bases, with 17 bases lying between them. Germline CDR1 reads MNHEY; CDR2 reads SMNVEV (reference sequence). The CDR3 DNA follows: TGTGCCAGCAGTTTCATAGGACAGATGGTCGCAGATACGCAGTATTTT. Its translation is CASSFIGQMVADTQYF.

This chain's CDR3 is CASSFPQGDTEAFF. DNA of the CDR3: TGTGCCAGCAGTTTTCCCCAGGGAGACACTGAAGCTTTCTTT. The genes are TRBV6-5 and TRBJ1-1, with D tentatively TRBD1 (5 bases). The V gene's germline CDR1 is MNHEY and CDR2 SVGAGI. Trimming removed 4 bases from V and 3 bases from J, with 12 bases in between. This CDR3 contains 14 residues.